This T cell receptor (beta chain) was found in a study of T cell responses to AZD1222 COVID-19 vaccine. Study results and caveats: Among the donors, most were white British and more were female, and clonal diversity was possibly underestimated. Only a handful of AZD1222 recipients, roughly 6 in all, had baseline seropositivity. Within unmutated variant regions lay the reported targets of nearly half of spike-specific TCRs.

This clone was counted a single time. Antigen unknown. Data came from immunoSEQ multiplex PCR; TCRdb stores just in-frame clones and leaves some out. Of tens of thousands of clones listed, just over 90% are singletons. Whether given at about 4 or about 12 weeks, second doses were pooled. The specimen was peripheral blood, collected 28 days after the second AZD1222 dose. This TCR derives from an adult who received the AZD1222 COVID-19 vaccine.

The CDR3 nucleotides read TGTGCCAGCAGTTACCTAAGATCTGTCTCTGGAAACACCATATATTTT. This sequence encodes CASSYLRSVSGNTIYF. This chain connects TRBV6-6 to TRBJ1-3; D not certain. Germline V gene data show CDR1 as MNHNY and CDR2 as SVGAGI (reference sequence). V gave up 2 bases and J gave up 0 bases, with 11 bases separating them. The CDR3 length is 16 residues.